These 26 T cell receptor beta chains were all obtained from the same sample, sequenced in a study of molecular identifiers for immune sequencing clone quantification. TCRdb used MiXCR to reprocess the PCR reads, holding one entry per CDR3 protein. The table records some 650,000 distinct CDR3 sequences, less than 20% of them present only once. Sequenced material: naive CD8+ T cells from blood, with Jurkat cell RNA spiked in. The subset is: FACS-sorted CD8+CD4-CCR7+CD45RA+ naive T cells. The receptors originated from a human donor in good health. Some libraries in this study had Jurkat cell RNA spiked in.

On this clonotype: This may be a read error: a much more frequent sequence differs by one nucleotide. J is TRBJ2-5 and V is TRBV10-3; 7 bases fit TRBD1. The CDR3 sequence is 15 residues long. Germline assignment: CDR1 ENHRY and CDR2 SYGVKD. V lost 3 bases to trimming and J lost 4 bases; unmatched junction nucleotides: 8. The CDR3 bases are TGTGCCATCAGTGACACCTCGGACAGGACAGAGACCCAGTACTTC. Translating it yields CAISDTSDRTETQYF.

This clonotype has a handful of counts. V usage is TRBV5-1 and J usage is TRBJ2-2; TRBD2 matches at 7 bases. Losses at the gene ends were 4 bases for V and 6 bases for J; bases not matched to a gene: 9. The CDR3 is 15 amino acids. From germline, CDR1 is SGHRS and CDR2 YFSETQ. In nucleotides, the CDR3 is TGCGCCAGCAGCCAACCAGGTGGACTAGCCGGGGAGCTGTTTTTT. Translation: CASSQPGGLAGELFF.

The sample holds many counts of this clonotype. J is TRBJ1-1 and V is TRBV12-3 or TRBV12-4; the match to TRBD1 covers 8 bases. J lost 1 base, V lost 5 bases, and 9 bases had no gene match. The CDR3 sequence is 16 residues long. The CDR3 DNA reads TGTGCCAGCAGTAATTCCGCTGGACAGGGGAACACTGAAGCTTTCTTT. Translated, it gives CASSNSAGQGNTEAFF.

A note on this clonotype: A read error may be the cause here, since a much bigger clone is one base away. The CDR3 protein is CASGISRWGNTEAFF. The CDR3 DNA is TGTGCCAGTGGTATTTCGCGTTGGGGGAACACTGAAGCTTTCTTT. The rearrangement links TRBV19 to TRBJ1-1; unclear D gene. Germline V gene sequence: CDR1 LNHDA, CDR2 SQIVND (reference sequence). The length of the CDR3 is 15 residues.

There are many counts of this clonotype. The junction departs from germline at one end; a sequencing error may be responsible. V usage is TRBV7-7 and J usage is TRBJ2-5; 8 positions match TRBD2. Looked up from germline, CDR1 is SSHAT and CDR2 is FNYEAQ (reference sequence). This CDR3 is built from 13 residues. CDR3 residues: CASSPRGGETQYF. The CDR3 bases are TGTGCTAGCAGCCCCCGGGGGGGTGAGACCCAGTACTTC.

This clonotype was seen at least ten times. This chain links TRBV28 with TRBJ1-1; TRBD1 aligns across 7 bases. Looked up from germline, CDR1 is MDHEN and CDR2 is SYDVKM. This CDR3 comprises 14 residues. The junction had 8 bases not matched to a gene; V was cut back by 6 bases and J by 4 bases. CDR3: CASSLQGLGTEAFF. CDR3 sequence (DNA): TGTGCCAGCAGCTTACAGGGGTTGGGCACTGAAGCTTTCTTT. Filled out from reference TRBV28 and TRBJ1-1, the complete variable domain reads DVKVTQSSRYLVKRTGEKVFLECVQDMDHENMFWYRQDPGLGLRLIYFSYDVKMKEKGDIPEGYSVSREKKERFSLILESASTNQTSMYLCASSLQGLGTEAFFGQGTRLTVV.

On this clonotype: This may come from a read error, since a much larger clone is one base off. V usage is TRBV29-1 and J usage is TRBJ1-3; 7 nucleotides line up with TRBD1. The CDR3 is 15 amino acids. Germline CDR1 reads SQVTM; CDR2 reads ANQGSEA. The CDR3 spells CSVVPATGPGNTVYF. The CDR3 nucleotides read TGCAGCGTTGTTCCTGCGACAGGGCCAGGAAACACCGTATATTTT.

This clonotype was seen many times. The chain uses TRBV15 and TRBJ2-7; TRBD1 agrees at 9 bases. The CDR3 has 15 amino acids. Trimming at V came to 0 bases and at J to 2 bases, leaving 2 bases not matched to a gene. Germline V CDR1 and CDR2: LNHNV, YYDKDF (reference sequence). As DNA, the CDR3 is TGTGCCACCAGCAGAGAGGGGACAGGGACCTACGAGCAGTACTTC. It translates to CATSREGTGTYEQYF.

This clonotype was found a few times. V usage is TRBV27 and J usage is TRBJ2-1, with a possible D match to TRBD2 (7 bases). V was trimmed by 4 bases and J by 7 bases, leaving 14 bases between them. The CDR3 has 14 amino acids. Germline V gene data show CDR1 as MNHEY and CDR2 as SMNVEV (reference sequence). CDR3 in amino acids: CASSSRGAGNEQFF. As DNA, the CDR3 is TGTGCCAGCAGTTCCCGGGGGGCTGGGAATGAGCAGTTCTTC.

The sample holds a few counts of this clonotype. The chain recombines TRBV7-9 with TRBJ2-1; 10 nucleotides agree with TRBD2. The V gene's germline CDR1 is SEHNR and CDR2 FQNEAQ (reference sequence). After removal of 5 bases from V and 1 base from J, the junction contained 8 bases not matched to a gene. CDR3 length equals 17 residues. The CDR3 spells CASSITSGAGSYNEQFF. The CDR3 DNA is TGTGCCAGCAGCATAACTAGCGGGGCGGGGTCCTACAATGAGCAGTTCTTC.

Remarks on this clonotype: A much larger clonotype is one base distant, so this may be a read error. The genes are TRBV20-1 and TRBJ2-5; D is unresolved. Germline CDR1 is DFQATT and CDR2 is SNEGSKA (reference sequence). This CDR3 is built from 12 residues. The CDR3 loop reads CSARTRQESQYF. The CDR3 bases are TGCAGTGCCCGGACGCGTCAAGAGTCCCAGTACTTC.

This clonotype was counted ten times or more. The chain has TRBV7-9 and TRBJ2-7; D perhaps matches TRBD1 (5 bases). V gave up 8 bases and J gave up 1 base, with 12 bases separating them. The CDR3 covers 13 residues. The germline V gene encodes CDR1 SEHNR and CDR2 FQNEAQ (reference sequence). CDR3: CASHHQGSYEQYF. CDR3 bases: TGTGCCAGCCACCACCAGGGTTCCTACGAGCAGTACTTC.

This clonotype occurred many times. In DNA form, the CDR3 reads TGTGCCAGCAGCACACCGGACATAGTCTCTGGGGCCAACGTCCTGACTTTC. Residues: CASSTPDIVSGANVLTF. The chain combines TRBV7-8 with TRBJ2-6, with D perhaps TRBD1 (5 bases). This CDR3 has 17 residues. Germline CDR1 and CDR2: SGHVS and FQNEAQ. V was shortened by 5 bases and J by 0 bases, with 14 bases between the two germline ends.

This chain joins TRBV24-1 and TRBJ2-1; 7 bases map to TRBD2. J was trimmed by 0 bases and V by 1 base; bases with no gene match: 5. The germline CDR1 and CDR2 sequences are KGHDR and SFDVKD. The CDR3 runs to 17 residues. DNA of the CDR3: TGTGCCACCAGTGATTTCTCTAGCGGCAGCTCCTACAATGAGCAGTTCTTC. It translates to CATSDFSSGSSYNEQFF.

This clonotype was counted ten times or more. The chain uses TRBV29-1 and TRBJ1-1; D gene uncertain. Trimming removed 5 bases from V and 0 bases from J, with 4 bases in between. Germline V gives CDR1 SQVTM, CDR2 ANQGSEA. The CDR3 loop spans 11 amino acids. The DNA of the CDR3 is TGCAGCGTTTCAGTGAACACTGAAGCTTTCTTT. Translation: CSVSVNTEAFF.

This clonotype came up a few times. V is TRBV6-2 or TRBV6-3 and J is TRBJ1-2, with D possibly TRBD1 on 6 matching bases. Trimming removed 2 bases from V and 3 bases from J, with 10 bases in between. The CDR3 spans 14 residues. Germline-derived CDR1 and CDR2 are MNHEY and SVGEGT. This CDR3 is CASSYAGGDYGYTF. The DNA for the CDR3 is TGTGCCAGCAGTTACGCGGGGGGCGACTATGGCTACACCTTC.

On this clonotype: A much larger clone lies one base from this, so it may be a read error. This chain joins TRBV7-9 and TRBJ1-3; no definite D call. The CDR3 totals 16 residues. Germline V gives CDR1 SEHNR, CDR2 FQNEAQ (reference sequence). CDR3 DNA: TGTGCCAGCACTCATTTTGTCGGAATCTCTGGAAACACCATATGTTTT. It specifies CASTHFVGISGNTICF.

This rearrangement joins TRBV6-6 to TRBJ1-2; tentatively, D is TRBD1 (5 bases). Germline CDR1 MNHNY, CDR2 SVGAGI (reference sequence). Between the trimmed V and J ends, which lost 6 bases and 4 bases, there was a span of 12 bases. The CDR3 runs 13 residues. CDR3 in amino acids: CASSPDSPYGYTF. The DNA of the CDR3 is TGTGCCAGCAGCCCTGACAGCCCCTATGGCTACACCTTC.

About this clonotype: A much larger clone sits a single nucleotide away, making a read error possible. CDR3 sequence (DNA): TGTGCCGGCAGTTCACTAGCCGGACCCACAGATACGCAGTATTTT. This translates into CAGSSLAGPTDTQYF. The chain couples TRBV6-2 or TRBV6-3 to TRBJ2-3; D is possibly TRBD2 (6 bases). The germline V gene has CDR1 MNHEY and CDR2 SVGEGT. CDR3 length: 15 amino acids.

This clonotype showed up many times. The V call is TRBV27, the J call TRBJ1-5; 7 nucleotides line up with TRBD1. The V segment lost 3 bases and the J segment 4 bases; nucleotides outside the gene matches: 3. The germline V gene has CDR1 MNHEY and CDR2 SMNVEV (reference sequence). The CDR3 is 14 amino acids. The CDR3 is CASSLTGFNQPQHF. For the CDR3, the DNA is TGTGCCAGCAGTTTGACAGGGTTTAATCAGCCCCAGCATTTT.

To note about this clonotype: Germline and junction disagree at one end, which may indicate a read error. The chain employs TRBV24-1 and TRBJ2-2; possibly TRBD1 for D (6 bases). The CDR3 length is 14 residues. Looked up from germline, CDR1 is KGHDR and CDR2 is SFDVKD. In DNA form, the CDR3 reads TGTGCCACCAGTGGGCAGGGGAACACCGGGGAGCTGCTTTTT. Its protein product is CATSGQGNTGELLF.

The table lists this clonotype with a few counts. In DNA, the CDR3 is TGTGCCAGCAGCCAGCGGGACAGCTGGGGTAATGAGCAGTTCTTC. It specifies CASSQRDSWGNEQFF. The chain recombines TRBV3-1 with TRBJ2-1; D perhaps matches TRBD1 (7 bases). The CDR3 consists of 15 residues. Trimming cost V 3 bases and J 7 bases, with 16 bases left between them. Germline CDR1 is LGHDT and CDR2 is YNNKEL (reference sequence).

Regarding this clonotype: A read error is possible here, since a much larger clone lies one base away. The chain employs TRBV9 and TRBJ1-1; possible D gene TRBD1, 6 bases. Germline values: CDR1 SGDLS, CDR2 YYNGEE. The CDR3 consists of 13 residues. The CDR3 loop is CASGVEGGDEAFF. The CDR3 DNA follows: TGTGCCAGCGGCGTAGAGGGGGGGGATGAAGCTTTCTTT.

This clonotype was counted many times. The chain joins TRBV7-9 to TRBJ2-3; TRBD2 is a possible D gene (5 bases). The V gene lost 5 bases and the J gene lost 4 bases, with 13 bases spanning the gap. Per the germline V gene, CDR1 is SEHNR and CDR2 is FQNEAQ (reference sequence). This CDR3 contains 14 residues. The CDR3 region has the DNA TGTGCCAGCAGCCCCCAGGCGGAGGCAGATACGCAGTATTTT. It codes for CASSPQAEADTQYF.

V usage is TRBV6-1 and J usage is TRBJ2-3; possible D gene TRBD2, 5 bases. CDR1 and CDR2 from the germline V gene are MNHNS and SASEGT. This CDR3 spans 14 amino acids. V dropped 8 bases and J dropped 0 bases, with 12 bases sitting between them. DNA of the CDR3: TGTGCCAGCTTTCTCGGACTGAGCACAGATACGCAGTATTTT. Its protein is CASFLGLSTDTQYF.

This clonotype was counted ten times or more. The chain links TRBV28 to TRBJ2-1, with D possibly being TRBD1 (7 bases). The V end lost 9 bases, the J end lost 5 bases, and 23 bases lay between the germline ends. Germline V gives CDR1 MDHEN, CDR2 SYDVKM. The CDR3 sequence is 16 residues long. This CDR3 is CASIPGGDSGNNEQFF. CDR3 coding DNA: TGTGCCAGTATTCCTGGCGGGGACAGCGGCAACAATGAGCAGTTCTTC.